One sample yielded the 6 T cell receptor beta chains listed below, sequenced in a study of cytomegalovirus exposure and HLA in healthy donors. The study ran its PCR with 60 Vbeta and 13 Jbeta primers. Profiled with immunoSEQ multiplex PCR; TCRdb holds only in-frame clones, not every one. The sample includes around 60,000 clones, around 80% of them seen just once. Sequencing was done on a sample of PBMCs. The receptors here all came from a man in his fifties in good health and CMV-seropositive.

The chain joins TRBV2 to TRBJ2-5; D not certain. Matching the DNA end better, TRBJ2-7 makes the J call doubtful. Germline loops: CDR1 SNHLY, CDR2 FYNNEI. The CDR3 has 11 residues. The CDR3 nucleotides are TGTGCCAGCATCTCAGGTTACGAGCAGTACTTC. This encodes CASISGYEQYF.

This chain joins TRBV5-4 and TRBJ2-3; no firm D call. CDR3 size: 15 residues. V lost 0 bases and J 0 bases, leaving 8 bases between the germline ends. The germline V gene has CDR1 SGHNT and CDR2 YYREEE (reference sequence). DNA of the CDR3: TGTGCCAGCAGCTTGGGTCAGTCTAGCACAGATACGCAGTATTTT. As protein: CASSLGQSSTDTQYF.

The V and J genes are TRBV11-2 and TRBJ2-3; 10 bases map to TRBD2. V gave up 4 bases and J gave up 6 bases; unmatched junction bases: 7. The CDR3 sequence is 15 residues long. CDR1 and CDR2 (germline): SGHAT, FQNNGV. The CDR3 DNA reads TGTGCCAGCAGCTCCCTAGCGGGAGTGCAGGATACGCAGTATTTT. It encodes CASSSLAGVQDTQYF.

This sequence joins TRBV27 and TRBJ2-7, with D possibly being TRBD1 (5 bases). The CDR3 covers 12 residues. Germline V lookup: CDR1 MNHEY, CDR2 SMNVEV (reference sequence). Trimming took off 6 bases at V and 4 bases at J, with 10 bases between the two ends. Here the CDR3 reads CASRKTGYEQYF. As DNA, the CDR3 is TGTGCCAGCAGGAAAACAGGTTACGAGCAGTACTTC.

The chain employs TRBV19 and TRBJ2-1; 13 bases fit TRBD2. The CDR3 spans 14 residues. CDR1 is LNHDA, CDR2 SQIVND, per germline (reference sequence). Trimming at V came to 5 bases and at J to 5 bases, leaving 0 bases not matched to a gene. Here the CDR3 DNA reads TGTGCCAGTAGTGGACTAGCGGGGGACAATGAGCAGTTCTTC. Amino acids: CASSGLAGDNEQFF.

This clone was seen only a few times. The junction shows a germline mismatch at one end, possibly a read error. The gene calls are TRBV5-1 and TRBJ1-6; 9 bases line up with TRBD1. The CDR3 totals 16 residues. The germline gives CDR1 SGHRS, CDR2 YFSETQ. The CDR3 DNA sequence: TGCGCCAGCAGAATCGGACAGGGGCTCTATAATTCACCCCTCACCTTT. Its protein is CASRIGQGLYNSPLTF.